A selection of T cell receptor beta chains follows, all from one sample in a study of blood T cell repertoires in COVID-19. Sequencing used immunoSEQ multiplex PCR; TCRdb keeps in-frame clones, though not all of them. The sample has 130,000 to 150,000 clones, about four fifths seen once; the top ten hold 4.5% to 6%. Sample: PBMCs or T cells enriched from blood (not recorded which). The receptor set was obtained from a woman aged 45-65 years who had been exposed to COVID-19. The conserved cysteine and the conserved F or W are not part of the CDR3 here.

len: 13
v_gene: TRBV5-6
j_gene: TRBJ2-7
CDR3aa: ASSAQPRGPYEQY

len: 15
v_gene: TRBV15
j_gene: TRBJ2-7
CDR3aa: ATSGRPSDSRSYEQY

len: 13
v_gene: TRBV18
j_gene: TRBJ2-1
CDR3aa: ASSPGGRSYNEQF

len: 12
v_gene: TRBV5-6
j_gene: TRBJ1-2
CDR3aa: ASSFWDRGYGYT

len: 11
v_gene: TRBV9
j_gene: TRBJ2-7
CDR3aa: ASSVRGNHEQY

len: 11
v_gene: TRBV14
j_gene: TRBJ2-7
CDR3aa: ASALAGGYEQY

len: 10
v_gene: TRBV6-2/TRBV6-3
j_gene: TRBJ2-1
CDR3aa: ASSYPNQRGF

len: 12
v_gene: TRBV7-2
j_gene: TRBJ2-7
CDR3aa: ASSLVGRSYEQY

len: 15
v_gene: TRBV2
j_gene: TRBJ1-1
CDR3aa: ASSEKARDRVKAEAF

len: 14
v_gene: TRBV29-1
j_gene: TRBJ2-2
CDR3aa: SVSVLAGIIGGELF

len: 13
v_gene: TRBV27
j_gene: TRBJ2-7
CDR3aa: ASSPSGLAGAGQY

len: 13
v_gene: TRBV7-9
j_gene: TRBJ2-7
CDR3aa: ASSLDATGAREQY

len: 14
v_gene: TRBV29-1
j_gene: TRBJ2-7
CDR3aa: SVEKLVEWPKGEQY

len: 13
v_gene: TRBV11-3
j_gene: TRBJ2-1
CDR3aa: ASSLGQGPYNEQF

len: 16
v_gene: TRBV6-2/TRBV6-3
j_gene: TRBJ2-5
CDR3aa: ASSYTRPPAGGGETQY

len: 11
v_gene: TRBV5-6
j_gene: TRBJ1-5
CDR3aa: ASSSTGTVIQH

len: 9
v_gene: TRBV29-1
j_gene: TRBJ1-2
CDR3aa: SGGTGLGYT

len: 13
v_gene: TRBV6-5
j_gene: TRBJ1-5
CDR3aa: ASSRGQFSNQPQH

len: 13
v_gene: TRBV9
j_gene: TRBJ1-1
CDR3aa: ASSVLAEGGTEAF

len: 14
v_gene: TRBV25-1
j_gene: TRBJ2-1
CDR3aa: ASSEYGGQGNNEQF

len: 13
v_gene: TRBV4-3
j_gene: TRBJ1-6
CDR3aa: ASSQDFSADSPLH

len: 12
v_gene: TRBV6-6
j_gene: TRBJ1-1
CDR3aa: ASSYGTANTEAF

len: 10
v_gene: TRBV18
j_gene: TRBJ1-1
CDR3aa: ASSPTGRGAF

len: 12
v_gene: TRBV7-2
j_gene: TRBJ1-5
CDR3aa: ASSLAIVNQPQH

len: 13
v_gene: TRBV7-2
j_gene: TRBJ1-2
CDR3aa: ASSGVGTVNYGYT

len: 13
v_gene: TRBV28
j_gene: TRBJ2-1
CDR3aa: ASSFPGQGRREQF

len: 12
v_gene: TRBV5-1
j_gene: TRBJ2-7
CDR3aa: ASSRRDSSYEQY

len: 14
v_gene: TRBV9
j_gene: TRBJ1-3
CDR3aa: ASSSGLGLIGNTIY

len: 11
v_gene: TRBV7-2
j_gene: TRBJ1-2
CDR3aa: ASTIEGVGGYT

len: 11
v_gene: TRBV29-1
j_gene: TRBJ1-5
CDR3aa: SVERQPGQPQH

len: 14
v_gene: TRBV7-9
j_gene: TRBJ2-2
CDR3aa: ASRSRLAGNTGELF

len: 12
v_gene: TRBV7-2
j_gene: TRBJ2-7
CDR3aa: ASSLTRDVREQY

len: 13
v_gene: TRBV7-3
j_gene: TRBJ1-4
CDR3aa: ASSLSRGPNEKLF

len: 12
v_gene: TRBV19
j_gene: TRBJ2-3
CDR3aa: ASIPSGRSDTQY

len: 9
v_gene: TRBV9
j_gene: TRBJ1-1
CDR3aa: ASSPQLEAF

len: 15
v_gene: TRBV19
j_gene: TRBJ1-2
CDR3aa: ASSILDRSTFNYGYT

len: 16
v_gene: TRBV6-2/TRBV6-3
j_gene: TRBJ1-4
CDR3aa: ASSYSTSNRATNEKLF

len: 15
v_gene: TRBV27
j_gene: TRBJ1-4
CDR3aa: ASSLIGQQATNEKLF

len: 15
v_gene: TRBV6-2/TRBV6-3
j_gene: TRBJ1-2
CDR3aa: ASSYSSRPLSRYGYT

len: 15
v_gene: TRBV12-5
j_gene: TRBJ1-5
CDR3aa: ASGLVLRPGIRQPQH

len: 11
v_gene: TRBV18
j_gene: TRBJ2-1
CDR3aa: ASSPGQDNEQF

len: 12
v_gene: TRBV5-1
j_gene: TRBJ2-5
CDR3aa: ASSLVDRQETQY